A single sample is the source of the 8 T cell receptor beta chains below, sequenced in a study of shared clonotypes between healthy human individuals. The assay was immunoSEQ multiplex PCR, and TCRdb's table has in-frame clones only and misses some. The table includes 2 million to 2.5 million clones, 90% to 97% detected once. Sequencing was carried out using naive CD4+ T cells sorted from blood. Subset meaning: CD45RA+ positively selected. These receptors were taken from a man between 18 and 29 years old in good health.

This chain connects TRBV5-1 to TRBJ2-3, with D uncertain. With 0 bases removed from V and 0 bases from J, the gap between germline ends came to 14 bases. In germline, CDR1 is SGHRS, CDR2 YFSETQ. CDR3 size: 17 residues. CDR3 sequence: CASSLAGFGGSTDTQYF. The CDR3 bases are TGCGCCAGCAGCTTGGCCGGATTTGGCGGTAGCACAGATACGCAGTATTTT.

The chain has TRBV5-1 and TRBJ2-1; 7 bases match TRBD1. The V segment lost 4 bases and the J segment 2 bases; nucleotides outside the gene matches: 6. The CDR3 is 15 amino acids. Germline CDR1 and CDR2: SGHRS and YFSETQ. The DNA of the CDR3 is TGCGCCAGCAGCCAAACAGGGGAAGCCTACAATGAGCAGTTCTTC. Translated, it gives CASSQTGEAYNEQFF.

The chain is built from TRBV10-2 and TRBJ2-3; weak D call: TRBD2 (6 bases). V was shortened by 5 bases and J by 3 bases, with 15 bases between the two germline ends. Germline-derived CDR1 and CDR2 are WSHSY and SAAADI. The CDR3 is 15 amino acids. The CDR3 nucleotides are TGCGCCAGCAGTTTGCAGAAGAGCGGGACAGATACGCAGTATTTT. Protein product: CASSLQKSGTDTQYF.

J is TRBJ1-2 and V is TRBV5-6, with TRBD1 as a possible D gene (5 bases). Germline CDR1 SGHDT, CDR2 YYEEEE. There are 16 residues in the CDR3. V lost 5 bases, J lost 4 bases, and 21 bases lay in between. Here the CDR3 reads CASSYSVAGTPYGYTF. In nucleotides, the CDR3 is TGTGCCAGCAGTTACTCCGTCGCCGGGACGCCCTATGGCTACACCTTC. The complete variable domain, with remaining parts taken from reference TRBV5-6 and TRBJ1-2, reads DAGVTQSPTHLIKTRGQQVTLRCSPKSGHDTVSWYQQALGQGPQFIFQYYEEEERQRGNFPDRFSGHQFPNYSSELNVNALLLGDSALYLCASSYSVAGTPYGYTFGSGTRLTVV.

This sequence joins TRBV2 and TRBJ1-5; D possibly corresponds to TRBD1 (5 bases). CDR1 and CDR2 from the germline V gene are SNHLY and FYNNEI. The CDR3 runs to 15 residues. Trimming stripped 5 bases from V and 9 bases from J, with 20 bases between. CDR3 sequence (DNA): TGTGCCAGCAGTCCTACCGGGACCACTAAGTCGCCCCAGCATTTT. As protein: CASSPTGTTKSPQHF.

The V call is TRBV7-9, the J call TRBJ2-7; D not certain. There are 12 residues in the CDR3. Trimming removed 1 base at V and 9 bases at J, with 10 bases between. The V gene's germline CDR1 is SEHNR and CDR2 FQNEAQ (reference sequence). The CDR3 sequence is CASSLDGVPQYF. CDR3 nucleotides: TGTGCCAGCAGCTTAGACGGCGTGCCGCAGTACTTC.

This chain uses TRBV6-1 with TRBJ1-2; 7 nucleotides line up with TRBD1. The CDR3 loop spans 13 amino acids. Germline assignment: CDR1 MNHNS and CDR2 SASEGT. Trimming removed 7 bases from V and 2 bases from J; junction bases left unmatched: 4. The CDR3 DNA reads TGTGCCAGCATGGTCAGGGGGAACTATGGCTACACCTTC. The encoded protein is CASMVRGNYGYTF.

The V and J genes are TRBV30 and TRBJ2-3, with D possibly TRBD2 on 5 matching bases. Germline CDR1 GTSNPN, CDR2 SVGIG (reference sequence). Between the trimmed V and J ends, which lost 1 base and 3 bases, there was a span of 8 bases. The CDR3 totals 13 residues. CDR3 coding DNA: TGTGCCTGGAGTGATACTAGTACAGATACGCAGTATTTT. Its protein is CAWSDTSTDTQYF.